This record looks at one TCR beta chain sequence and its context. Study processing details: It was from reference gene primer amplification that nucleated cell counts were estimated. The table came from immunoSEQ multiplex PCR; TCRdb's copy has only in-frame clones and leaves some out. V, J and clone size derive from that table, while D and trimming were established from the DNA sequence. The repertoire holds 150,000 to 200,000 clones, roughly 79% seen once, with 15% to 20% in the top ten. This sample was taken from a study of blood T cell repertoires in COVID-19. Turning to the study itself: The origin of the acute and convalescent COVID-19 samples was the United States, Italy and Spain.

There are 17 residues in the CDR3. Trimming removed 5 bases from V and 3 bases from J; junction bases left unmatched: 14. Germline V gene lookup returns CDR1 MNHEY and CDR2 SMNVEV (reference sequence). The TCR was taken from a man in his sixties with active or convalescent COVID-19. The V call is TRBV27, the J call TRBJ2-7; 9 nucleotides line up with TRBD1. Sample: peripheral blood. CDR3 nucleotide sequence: TGTGCCAGCAGTCTTCTCCCACCGGGACAGGGATACTACGAGCAGTACTTC. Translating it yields CASSLLPPGQGYYEQYF.